There are a few counts of the clone carrying this T cell receptor beta chain. Its antigen is undetermined. Each sample gave at least 6.5 million isolated PBMCs. A second PCR of roughly 7 to 11 cycles used a sample-barcoded 5' primer and a J-beta primer mix. TCRdb reprocessed the 5' RACE reads via MiXCR and lists one record per CDR3 protein. The sample records 910,000 or so distinct CDR3 sequences, roughly half being singletons. This record comes from a study of blood T cells in healthy people across ages. The study's findings and limits: Long-lived donors exceeded aged donors in naive CD4+ cells and diversity. Getting older went along with TCR beta diversity per million T cells dropping roughly linearly.

The J segment lost 1 base and the V segment lost 3 bases, leaving 5 bases of the junction unmatched. Germline CDR1 SGHRS, CDR2 YFSETQ. The CDR3 totals 15 residues. The chain employs TRBV5-1 and TRBJ2-7, with TRBD2 identical over 9 bases. The sequencing sample was made of blood. The source of this sequence is a woman aged 60-75 years in good health. The CDR3 is CASSSSGTDSYEQYF. The CDR3, as DNA: TGCGCCAGCAGCTCTAGCGGGACGGATTCCTACGAGCAGTACTTC.